These 19 T cell receptor beta chains came from one sample sequenced in a study of cytomegalovirus exposure and HLA in healthy donors. Assay used: immunoSEQ multiplex PCR; TCRdb lists only in-frame clones, some missing. The table lists around 98,000 clones, about 90% of them singletons. Sequences were obtained from PBMCs. The receptors shown here come from a man aged 18 to 30 in good health and CMV-seropositive.

This rearrangement joins TRBV6-1 to TRBJ2-3, with D hard to call. V gave up 9 bases and J gave up 1 base, with 14 bases separating them. The length of the CDR3 is 14 residues. Germline CDR1 is MNHNS and CDR2 is SASEGT. The CDR3 DNA reads TGTGCCAGTAGAAACCGTGAGGGCACAGATACGCAGTATTTT. It specifies CASRNREGTDTQYF.

The J gene is TRBJ2-7, the V gene TRBV2; perhaps TRBD1 as D (6 bases). Germline V gives CDR1 SNHLY, CDR2 FYNNEI. CDR3 size: 11 residues. The V and J ends lost 11 bases and 4 bases respectively, with 12 bases between them. The chain's CDR3 is CAGSQGYEQYF. DNA of the CDR3: TGTGCCGGGAGCCAGGGGTACGAGCAGTACTTC. The whole variable domain, remainder taken from reference TRBV2 and TRBJ2-7, is EPEVTQTPSHQVTQMGQEVILRCVPISNHLYFYWYRQILGQKVEFLVSFYNNEISEKSEIFDDQFSVERPDGSNFTLKIRSTKLEDSAMYFCAGSQGYEQYFGPGTRLTVT.

The chain carries TRBV27 and TRBJ2-6, with D unclear. This CDR3 is built from 17 residues. The V end was cut by 0 bases, the J end by 4 bases, with 13 bases between. CDR1 and CDR2 from the germline V gene are MNHEY and SMNVEV (reference sequence). The DNA for the CDR3 is TGTGCCAGCAGTTTATCCCCCCGCGAATCGGGGGCCAACGTCCTGACTTTC. It encodes CASSLSPRESGANVLTF.

The V gene is TRBV11-2, the J gene TRBJ2-7; weak D call: TRBD1 (5 bases). The CDR3 consists of 14 residues. V dropped 3 bases and J dropped 7 bases, with 16 bases sitting between them. CDR1 and CDR2 (germline): SGHAT, FQNNGV. The CDR3 DNA reads TGTGCCAGCAGCTTGGGGCCCACCTCTTTTGAGCAGTACTTC. It yields the protein CASSLGPTSFEQYF.

J is TRBJ1-1 and V is TRBV7-2; TRBD1 matches 10 bases. V lost 3 bases and J lost 4; bases outside the gene matches: 8. The CDR3 spans 16 residues. Germline CDR1 SGHTA, CDR2 FQGNSA. The CDR3 loop reads CASSFGQGGISTEAFF. The CDR3 DNA is TGTGCCAGCAGCTTCGGACAGGGGGGTATTAGCACTGAAGCTTTCTTT.

This clone showed up just a few times. The chain couples TRBV27 to TRBJ1-6, with no clear D. Germline lookup yields CDR1 MNHEY and CDR2 SMNVEV (reference sequence). This CDR3 is 13 amino acids long. V was cut by 8 bases and J by 5 bases, with 10 bases left in between. CDR3 sequence reads: CASGGRNNSPLHF. CDR3 sequence (DNA): TGTGCCAGCGGCGGAAGGAATAATTCACCCCTCCACTTT.

V gene TRBV11-2 combines with J gene TRBJ2-7, with D possibly being TRBD1 (5 bases). Trimming took 6 bases from V and 3 from J, leaving 24 bases between them. CDR3 size: 17 residues. The germline gives CDR1 SGHAT, CDR2 FQNNGV. CDR3 in amino acids: CASRPSLGAQNFYEQYF. DNA for the CDR3: TGTGCCAGCAGGCCATCCCTAGGGGCCCAGAACTTCTACGAGCAGTACTTC. Based on the CDR3 plus reference TRBV11-2 and TRBJ2-7, the full variable domain is EAGVAQSPRYKIIEKRQSVAFWCNPISGHATLYWYQQILGQGPKLLIQFQNNGVVDDSQLPKDRFSAERLKGVDSTLKIQPAKLEDSAVYLCASRPSLGAQNFYEQYFGPGTRLTVT.

The rearrangement links TRBV27 to TRBJ2-3; 9 bases align to TRBD2. V lost 0 bases and J lost 6; bases outside the gene matches: 7. Germline V gene sequence: CDR1 MNHEY, CDR2 SMNVEV (reference sequence). This CDR3 region has 16 residues. The CDR3 region has the DNA TGTGCCAGCAGTTTATCAGCTGTAGCGGGAGCTGATACGCAGTATTTT. Translated, it gives CASSLSAVAGADTQYF.

V gene TRBV7-2 combines with J gene TRBJ2-3; D is undetermined. CDR1 is SGHTA, CDR2 FQGNSA, per germline. Deletions cut 3 bases from V and 5 bases from J, with 6 bases between. The CDR3 runs 12 residues. Here the CDR3 reads CASSFVRDTQYF. DNA for the CDR3: TGTGCCAGCAGCTTTGTTAGAGATACGCAGTATTTT.

This clone was observed a single time. V usage is TRBV5-8 and J usage is TRBJ1-2, with a weak D call TRBD1 (5 bases). From germline, CDR1 is SGHTS and CDR2 YDEGEE. This CDR3 region has 16 residues. Trimming cost V 6 bases and J 3 bases, with 21 bases left between them. CDR3 DNA: TGTGCCAGCACCCTAGGGGCTCCGCGTCGGGACTATGGCTACACCTTC. Protein sequence: CASTLGAPRRDYGYTF.

The V and J genes are TRBV4-2 and TRBJ2-3; 8 nucleotides match TRBD2. J lost 5 bases, V lost 5 bases, and 6 bases had no gene match. CDR3 length: 14 amino acids. The germline gives CDR1 LGHNA, CDR2 YNFKEQ. CDR3: CASSYGGGLDTQYF. The CDR3 coding sequence is TGTGCCAGCAGCTACGGGGGGGGTTTAGATACGCAGTATTTT.

The chain couples TRBV18 to TRBJ2-7; 7 nucleotides line up with TRBD2. V lost 3 bases to trimming and J lost 0 bases; unmatched junction nucleotides: 2. Germline loops: CDR1 KGHSH, CDR2 LQKENI. This CDR3 has 14 amino acids. Here the CDR3 reads CASSPRGSSYEQYF. CDR3 bases: TGTGCCAGCTCACCGCGGGGGAGCTCCTACGAGCAGTACTTC.

The sample holds one count of this clone. This sequence joins TRBV6-5 and TRBJ2-7, with a possible D match to TRBD1 (6 bases). The CDR3 totals 12 residues. From germline, CDR1 is MNHEY and CDR2 SVGAGI. Trimming took 6 bases from V and 5 from J, leaving 11 bases between them. CDR3 amino acids: CASRKQGNEQYF. The DNA for the CDR3 is TGTGCCAGCAGAAAACAGGGTAACGAGCAGTACTTC.

The V and J genes are TRBV13 and TRBJ1-6; 7 bases are a match to TRBD1. There are 15 residues in the CDR3. Germline V CDR1 and CDR2: PRHDT, FYEKMQ (reference sequence). V lost 6 bases to trimming and J lost 5 bases; unmatched junction nucleotides: 7. The CDR3 nucleotides are TGTGCCAGCAGAACGGGACAGCCTGATAATTCACCCCTCCACTTT. It translates to CASRTGQPDNSPLHF.

The chain is built from TRBV7-2 and TRBJ1-5, with D possibly TRBD1 on 5 matching bases. The CDR3 runs 13 residues. Germline CDR1 and CDR2: SGHTA and FQGNSA. Between the trimmed V and J ends, which lost 5 bases and 3 bases, there was a span of 8 bases. This CDR3 reads CASSADTNQPQHF. The CDR3 DNA sequence: TGTGCCAGCAGCGCGGACACCAATCAGCCCCAGCATTTT.

The V gene is TRBV19, the J gene TRBJ1-5; maybe TRBD1 (6 bases). From germline, CDR1 is LNHDA and CDR2 SQIVND (reference sequence). The germline V and J ends were trimmed by 1 base and 0 bases, with 13 bases remaining between them. CDR3 length: 17 residues. CDR3 protein: CASSIVHGRGSNQPQHF. The CDR3 DNA is TGTGCCAGTAGTATAGTCCATGGCAGGGGTAGCAATCAGCCCCAGCATTTT.

The chain uses TRBV7-9 and TRBJ1-3; a weak D match, TRBD1 (5 bases). The germline V gene encodes CDR1 SEHNR and CDR2 FQNEAQ (reference sequence). The CDR3 covers 15 residues. V was shortened by 5 bases and J by 0 bases, with 11 bases between the two germline ends. For the CDR3, the DNA is TGTGCCAGCAGCATAAGAACAGGCTCTGGAAACACCATATATTTT. Protein: CASSIRTGSGNTIYF.

The chain combines TRBV25-1 with TRBJ2-5, with D perhaps TRBD1 (5 bases). The germline V gene has CDR1 MGHDK and CDR2 SYGVNS. The CDR3 covers 11 residues. The CDR3: CAVQALETQYF. Here the CDR3 DNA reads TGTGCGGTACAGGCCTTGGAGACCCAGTACTTC. The full variable domain, rest sourced from reference TRBV25-1 and TRBJ2-5, is EADIYQTPRYLVIGTGKKITLECSQTMGHDKMYWYQQDPGMELHLIHYSYGVNSTEKGDLSSESTVSRIRTEHFPLTLESARPSHTSQYLCAVQALETQYFGPGTRLLVL.

This clone was detected only once. The chain joins TRBV28 to TRBJ2-2, with a possible D match to TRBD2 (7 bases). The germline CDR1 and CDR2 sequences are MDHEN and SYDVKM. The CDR3 sequence is 15 residues long. Between the trimmed V and J ends, which lost 5 bases and 7 bases, there was a span of 17 bases. CDR3: CASSGNRGGIGELFF. The CDR3 DNA follows: TGTGCCAGCAGTGGCAATAGGGGGGGGATCGGGGAGCTGTTTTTT.